These 15 T cell receptor beta chains were all obtained from the same sample, sequenced in a study of blood T cell repertoires in COVID-19 (dated by TCRdb to between 2020 and 2021). The library was prepared using the immunoSEQ multiplex PCR assay. Entries here come from immuneACCESS through TCRdb and include only in-frame sequences with V and J called. Some clones fail to appear in such tables; in the studies checked, an unresolved V gene covers under half of the shortfall, and the cause of the remainder is unknown. The sample table holds about 210,000 clones, of which approximately 80% were seen once. Under 12% of the sample goes to the ten largest clones. Specimen: peripheral blood. The receptor set was obtained from a woman older than 75 with COVID-19, enrolled during active disease.

The chain is built from TRBV28 and TRBJ1-2; weak D call: TRBD1 (5 bases). This CDR3 contains 14 residues. Germline loops: CDR1 MDHEN, CDR2 SYDVKM. V was shortened by 4 bases and J by 6 bases, with 15 bases between the two germline ends. CDR3: CASSYLSGFNGYTF. DNA for the CDR3: TGTGCCAGCAGTTATCTGTCAGGGTTCAATGGCTACACCTTC.

The chain links TRBV20-1 to TRBJ2-1; 9 bases fit TRBD2. The V segment lost 3 bases and the J segment 7 bases; nucleotides outside the gene matches: 10. The CDR3 spans 15 residues. The germline V gene encodes CDR1 DFQATT and CDR2 SNEGSKA (reference sequence). CDR3 sequence (DNA): TGCAGTGCTAGTCCCCGAGCGGGGGGATGGAATGAGCAGTTCTTC. This encodes CSASPRAGGWNEQFF.

The chain joins TRBV12-5 to TRBJ2-7, with D possibly matching TRBD1 (5 bases). V was trimmed by 5 bases and J by 2 bases, leaving 13 bases between them. The CDR3 is made up of 14 amino acids. CDR1 is LGHNT and CDR2 is FRNRAP in the germline V gene. This CDR3 reads CASGRTRLPYEQYV. CDR3 nucleotide sequence: TGTGCTAGTGGTAGGACACGTTTACCCTACGAGCAGTACGTC.

V is TRBV7-9 and J is TRBJ2-5, with D possibly TRBD2 on 5 matching bases. Trimming stripped 5 bases from V and 2 bases from J, with 12 bases between. In germline, CDR1 is SEHNR, CDR2 FQNEAQ (reference sequence). The CDR3 is 14 residues long. The CDR3 coding sequence is TGTGCCAGCAGCCCCCCCTTAGCGCAAGAGACCCAGTACTTC. The encoded protein is CASSPPLAQETQYF.

In its sample, this clone was seen a few times. Other DNA sequences in this sample translate to the same CDR3. The genes are TRBV27 and TRBJ2-1, with a possible D match to TRBD2 (6 bases). Trimming pared 2 bases from V and 0 bases from J, leaving 8 bases between. The CDR3 extends over 15 amino acids. Germline lookup yields CDR1 MNHEY and CDR2 SMNVEV (reference sequence). Written as DNA, the CDR3 is TGTGCCAGCAGTTTAGCGGGGAGCTCCTACAATGAGCAGTTCTTC. Translated, it gives CASSLAGSSYNEQFF.

This rearrangement joins TRBV4-2 to TRBJ2-3, with 10 bases that match TRBD2. The germline CDR1 and CDR2 sequences are LGHNA and YNFKEQ. V dropped 0 bases and J dropped 1; count of bases not matched to a gene: 7. The CDR3 spans 18 residues. The CDR3 loop reads CASSQEVRGTSGTDTQYF. CDR3 sequence (DNA): TGTGCCAGCAGCCAAGAGGTGAGAGGGACTAGCGGCACAGATACGCAGTATTTT.

The CDR3 reads CASSPAGGSFSSYNEQFF. In DNA, the CDR3 is TGTGCCAGCAGCCCCGCGGGGGGCTCCTTCAGCTCCTACAATGAGCAGTTCTTC. This rearrangement joins TRBV7-6 to TRBJ2-1; 8 nucleotides match TRBD2. The CDR3 spans 18 residues. Germline V gene data show CDR1 as SGHVS and CDR2 as FNYEAQ. The ends lost 5 bases at V and 0 bases at J; junction bases unmatched: 12.

The CDR3 here is CASSKKDCPSYEQYV. DNA of the CDR3: TGTGCCAGCAGCAAAAAGGACTGCCCCTCCTACGAGCAGTACGTC. The rearrangement links TRBV21-1 to TRBJ2-7; TRBD2, the D gene given by the table, was not confirmed from the DNA. TRBV21-1 is a documented pseudogene. The CDR3 has 15 amino acids.

CDR3 DNA sequence: TGCGCCAGCAGTCATACGCCGGACAGTTTCTATGGCTACACCTTC. Translated, it gives CASSHTPDSFYGYTF. The rearrangement uses TRBV23-1 and TRBJ1-2; D may be TRBD1 (6 bases). TRBV23-1 qualifies as an ORF whose function is uncertain. This CDR3 spans 15 amino acids. Trimming removed 3 bases at V and 4 bases at J, with 15 bases between.

The chain joins TRBV6-2 or TRBV6-3 to TRBJ2-3; 7 bases match TRBD2. The V gene end was trimmed by 2 bases and the J gene end by 2 bases; junction bases not matched to a gene: 4. CDR1 is MNHEY and CDR2 is SVGEGT in the germline V gene. There are 15 residues in the CDR3. CDR3 region: CASSYTTSTTDTQYF. CDR3 bases: TGTGCCAGCAGTTACACGACTAGCACCACAGATACGCAGTATTTT.

The chain has TRBV3-1 (or the pseudogene TRBV3-2) and TRBJ1-3, with D tentatively TRBD1 (5 bases). V lost 4 bases and J lost 0, with 10 bases in between. The CDR3 extends over 15 amino acids. Germline CDR1 is LGHDT and CDR2 is YNNKEL (reference sequence). The CDR3 region has the DNA TGTGCCAGCAGCCCCTCGACAGTCTCTGGAAACACCATATATTTT. As protein: CASSPSTVSGNTIYF.

The chain has TRBV5-4 and TRBJ2-4; TRBD2 matches 8 bases. This CDR3 has 16 residues. V dropped 3 bases and J dropped 1; count of bases not matched to a gene: 6. Germline CDR1 SGHNT, CDR2 YYREEE (reference sequence). The CDR3 bases are TGTGCCAGCAGCTCCGGGGGGGGTATCGCCAAAAACATTCAGTACTTC. It specifies CASSSGGGIAKNIQYF. Variable domain in full (rest from reference TRBV5-4 and TRBJ2-4): ETGVTQSPTHLIKTRGQQVTLRCSSQSGHNTVSWYQQALGQGPQFIFQYYREEENGRGNFPPRFSGLQFPNYSSELNVNALELDDSALYLCASSSGGGIAKNIQYFGAGTRLSVL.

The chain is built from TRBV6-1 and TRBJ2-1; TRBD2 aligns across 11 bases. CDR3 length: 14 amino acids. V shed 2 bases and J 9 bases; nucleotides not matched to a gene: 3. CDR1 MNHNS and CDR2 SASEGT come from the germline V gene. CDR3 sequence: CASSEQLAGGEQFF. The CDR3 bases are TGTGCCAGCAGTGAACAGCTAGCGGGGGGTGAGCAGTTCTTC.

The genes are TRBV18 and TRBJ2-2; 9 positions match TRBD2. Germline V gene data show CDR1 as KGHSH and CDR2 as LQKENI. V trimming: 2 bases; J trimming: 5 bases; junction bases outside the gene matches: 9. This CDR3 is 17 amino acids long. The CDR3 region has the DNA TGTGCCAGCTCACCAGACCCTCTAGCGGGGATAACCGGGGAGCTGTTTTTT. It encodes CASSPDPLAGITGELFF.

The J gene is TRBJ2-1, the V gene TRBV7-3, with 11 bases that match TRBD2. The CDR3 runs 14 residues. Germline CDR1 is SGHTA and CDR2 is FQGTGA. V was pared by 3 bases and J by 8 bases, with 3 bases of the junction left unmatched. CDR3 sequence (DNA): TGTGCCAGCAGCTTCGGACTAGCGGGTGATGAGCAGTTCTTC. Protein sequence: CASSFGLAGDEQFF. Full variable domain (outside the CDR3, taken from reference TRBV7-3 and TRBJ2-1): GAGVSQTPSNKVTEKGKYVELRCDPISGHTALYWYRQSLGQGPEFLIYFQGTGAADDSGLPNDRFFAVRPEGSVSTLKIQRTERGDSAVYLCASSFGLAGDEQFFGPGTRLTVL.